The 3 T cell receptor beta chains below all came from one sample that was sequenced in a study of blood T cells in healthy people across ages. Sample-barcoded 5' priming and a J-beta primer mix drove a second PCR of roughly 6 to 12 cycles. TCRdb independently ran MiXCR on the 5' RACE reads; one entry per CDR3 protein. The data contain around 1.1 million distinct CDR3 sequences, around two fifths of them singletons. Source material: blood. The receptors were gathered from a man between 18 and 29 years old in good health.

The V call is TRBV27, the J call TRBJ2-1; the D gene is possibly TRBD1 (6 bases). The germline V gene has CDR1 MNHEY and CDR2 SMNVEV (reference sequence). CDR3 length: 17 residues. V shed 4 bases and J shed 0 bases, with 16 bases lying between them. CDR3 bases: TGTGCCAGCAGTTCTATCAGGACAGCCAGCTCCTACAATGAGCAGTTCTTC. Translating it yields CASSSIRTASSYNEQFF.

The gene calls are TRBV4-3 and TRBJ1-2; D gene uncertain. This CDR3 region has 19 residues. V was trimmed by 1 base and J by 0 bases, leaving 21 bases between them. Germline V CDR1 and CDR2: LGHNA, YSLEER. CDR3 DNA sequence: TGCGCCAGCAGCCAAGGGGAGTATTTAGTCGGCAAAGCTAACTATGGCTACACCTTC. This translates into CASSQGEYLVGKANYGYTF.

This chain links TRBV9 with TRBJ1-3; D gene unclear. The length of the CDR3 is 16 residues. Trimming left V 0 bases short and J 4 bases short, with 14 bases between. CDR1 is SGDLS and CDR2 is YYNGEE in the germline V gene. DNA of the CDR3: TGTGCCAGCAGCGTAGCTCTTGCCTCGGGAGGAAACACCATATATTTT. Translated, it gives CASSVALASGGNTIYF. The whole variable domain, filled in from reference TRBV9 and TRBJ1-3, reads DSGVTQTPKHLITATGQRVTLRCSPRSGDLSVYWYQQSLDQGLQFLIQYYNGEERAKGNILERFSAQQFPDLHSELNLSSLELGDSALYFCASSVALASGGNTIYFGEGSWLTVV.